This TCR beta chain is drawn from a study of cytomegalovirus exposure and HLA in healthy donors. This PCR relied on a set of 60 Vbeta primers and 13 Jbeta primers. Assay used: immunoSEQ multiplex PCR; TCRdb lists only in-frame clones, some missing. The sample has about 160,000 clones; roughly four fifths are singletons. The CDR3 is 14 amino acids. V was pared by 4 bases and J by 5 bases, with 14 bases between. The germline V gene has CDR1 MNHNS and CDR2 SASEGT. The receptor was derived from a woman aged 18-29 years in good health and CMV-seronegative. The J gene is TRBJ1-1, the V gene TRBV6-1; D gene uncertain. The specimen was PBMCs. CDR3 in DNA: TGTGCCAGCAGTGTTCGGGGTGACGGAACTGAAGCTTTCTTT. This gives the protein CASSVRGDGTEAFF.